The T cell receptor beta chain under discussion was sequenced for a study of cytomegalovirus exposure and HLA in healthy donors. Notes on the study in general: One variant, a missense change in DCLRE1C, was linked in a later analysis to TCR beta V- and J-gene trimming. With further analysis later on, most CMV-associated TCR beta chains appeared HLA-restricted.

In germline, CDR1 is LGHNT, CDR2 FRNRAP. V was trimmed by 7 bases and J by 5 bases, leaving 11 bases between them. This CDR3 is built from 12 residues. The study ran its PCR with 60 Vbeta and 13 Jbeta primers. The repertoire was sequenced with immunoSEQ multiplex PCR; TCRdb's copy has only in-frame clones and lacks some. Of around 280,000 clones in the sample, around 90% are singletons; the top ten hold roughly 2.1%. This clone was recorded once. Its antigen is not identified. The genes are TRBV12-5 and TRBJ1-1; a weak D match, TRBD1 (5 bases). The sequence was collected from a woman younger than 35 in good health and CMV-seronegative. Sequencing was carried out using PBMCs. The CDR3 reads CASAAGLTEAFF. The CDR3 region has the DNA TGTGCTAGTGCTGCAGGGCTTACTGAAGCTTTCTTT.